This T cell receptor beta chain came from a study of molecular identifiers for immune sequencing clone quantification. General study findings and limits: Barcodes shared by identical TCR molecules could lead to underestimated sizes of highly expanded clones.

A single record per CDR3 protein comes from TCRdb applying MiXCR to the PCR reads. The table records hundreds of thousands of distinct CDR3 sequences, less than 30% of them present only once. This clonotype is a singleton in its sample. Its target is unknown. The junction departs from the called germline gene at one end, perhaps through a read error. The CDR3 sequence is 15 residues long. Construction of naive CD8 libraries employed about 18,000 to 1,100,000 sorted cells together with 10%, 30% or 50% RNA. This clonotype was obtained from a human donor in good health. Some libraries in this study had Jurkat cell RNA spiked in. The chain employs TRBV12-3 or TRBV12-4 and TRBJ2-7; D is possibly TRBD1 (5 bases). The material sequenced was naive CD8+ T cells from blood, with Jurkat cell RNA spiked in. Documented subset: FACS-sorted CD8+CD4-CCR7+CD45RA+ naive T cells. CDR3 coding DNA: TGTGCCAGCAGCCCAAATACCCAGGGCACCTACGAGCAGGACTTC. This translates into CASSPNTQGTYEQDF.